The 21 T cell receptor beta chains given below trace back to one sample, sequenced in a study of post-analysis software for immune sequencing data. Study-wide results and caveats: Patients carried a handful of TRBV segments more frequently than controls did, and TRBV5-6, TRBV5-1 and TRBV20-1 were among them.

Unique molecular identifiers featured in each of the TCR beta cDNA libraries. One entry per CDR3 protein, called by TCRdb with MiXCR from the PCR reads. The table shows 750,000 to 950,000 distinct CDR3 sequences, with 35% to 55% occurring only once. These receptors have no identified antigens. The sequenced sample consisted of blood. These receptors all come from a girl aged 10 to 17 with multiple sclerosis.

In its sample, this clonotype was seen once. This chain links TRBV6-2 or TRBV6-3 with TRBJ2-5; perhaps TRBD1 as D (6 bases). Per the germline V gene, CDR1 is MNHEY and CDR2 is SVGEGT. V was clipped by 6 bases and J by 11 bases, with 13 bases between them. The CDR3 has 11 residues. Here the CDR3 reads CASRQGWVQYF. CDR3 nucleotide sequence: TGTGCCAGCAGGCAGGGGTGGGTGCAGTACTTC.

The gene calls are TRBV4-2 and TRBJ2-7; D remains ambiguous. This CDR3 has 15 residues. Trimming cost V 0 bases and J 0 bases, with 9 bases left between them. The germline gives CDR1 LGHNA, CDR2 YNFKEQ. CDR3 sequence: CASSQDSSGSYEQYF. The CDR3, as DNA: TGTGCCAGCAGCCAAGACAGTTCCGGCTCCTACGAGCAGTACTTC.

This clonotype showed up just a few times. The chain is built from TRBV2 and TRBJ2-4, with D possibly being TRBD1 or TRBD2 (5 bases each). The DNA matches TRBJ2-7 better at its end, which makes the J call doubtful. The CDR3 contains 15 residues. Looked up from germline, CDR1 is SNHLY and CDR2 is FYNNEI. CDR3 bases: TGTGCCAGCAGTGAAGCGAGGGGATTAGCCTACGAGCAGTACTTC. Translated, it gives CASSEARGLAYEQYF.

This rearrangement joins TRBV6-2 or TRBV6-3 to TRBJ2-7, with 10 bases identical to TRBD1. The CDR3 is 15 residues long. Trimming took 6 bases from V and 7 from J; bases not matched to a gene: 12. The germline V gene has CDR1 MNHEY and CDR2 SVGEGT. For the CDR3, the DNA is TGTGCCAGCAGAAACCCCGGGACAGGGGTGCGGGAGCAGTACTTC. Translated, it gives CASRNPGTGVREQYF.

The count of this clonotype is one. A read error may explain this, as a much larger clone is one base away. CDR3 sequence reads: CAIMDCGLAGEQFF. CDR3 sequence (DNA): TGTGCCATCATGGATTGCGGACTAGCGGGAGAGCAGTTCTTC. The V call is TRBV10-3, the J call TRBJ2-1, with 12 bases that match TRBD2. The CDR3 has 14 amino acids. Germline trimming cut 7 bases from V and 10 bases from J; bases unmatched to any gene: 8. CDR1 ENHRY and CDR2 SYGVKD come from the germline V gene.

In this sample, this clonotype turned up a few times. The J gene is TRBJ2-5, the V gene TRBV5-1; D ambiguous. CDR1 is SGHRS, CDR2 YFSETQ, per germline. The V and J ends lost 2 bases and 5 bases respectively, with 10 bases between them. The CDR3 is 13 amino acids. The CDR3 loop reads CASSFRVGETQYF. The CDR3 nucleotides read TGCGCCAGCAGCTTTAGGGTCGGGGAGACCCAGTACTTC.

This sequence joins TRBV5-1 and TRBJ2-7, with 8 nucleotides matching TRBD2. The J segment lost 0 bases and the V segment lost 3 bases, leaving 5 bases of the junction unmatched. CDR1 is SGHRS, CDR2 YFSETQ, per germline. The CDR3 consists of 15 residues. The CDR3 DNA reads TGCGCCAGCAGCTACATAGCGGGGTCCTCCTACGAGCAGTACTTC. Translating gives CASSYIAGSSYEQYF.

The genes are TRBV20-1 and TRBJ1-5, with TRBD1 matching 7 bases. Trimming removed 4 bases from V and 6 bases from J; junction bases left unmatched: 6. The CDR3 contains 13 residues. Germline CDR1 DFQATT, CDR2 SNEGSKA (reference sequence). Here the CDR3 reads CSAISYRGQPQHF. DNA for the CDR3: TGCAGTGCTATTTCGTACAGGGGTCAGCCCCAGCATTTT.

This chain joins TRBV30 and TRBJ2-7; TRBD2 matches 10 bases. Germline assignment: CDR1 GTSNPN and CDR2 SVGIG (reference sequence). Trimming removed 5 bases from V and 5 bases from J; junction bases left unmatched: 6. This CDR3 contains 13 residues. CDR3 sequence (DNA): TGTGCCTGGTCAACTAGCGGGATAGACGAGCAGTACTTC. Residues: CAWSTSGIDEQYF.

A few counts support this clonotype. The chain uses TRBV28 and TRBJ1-2; D may be TRBD1 (5 bases). The CDR3 is 12 residues long. Germline CDR1 reads MDHEN; CDR2 reads SYDVKM. V lost 7 bases, J lost 5 bases, and 11 bases lay in between. The CDR3 spells CASTGVGYGYTF. CDR3 DNA sequence: TGTGCCAGCACGGGGGTTGGATATGGCTACACCTTC.

The rearrangement links TRBV5-1 to TRBJ1-1, with D perhaps matching TRBD1 (5 bases). The CDR3 runs 13 residues. Germline V CDR1 and CDR2: SGHRS, YFSETQ. V was pared by 4 bases and J by 7 bases, with 14 bases between. The CDR3 nucleotides read TGCGCCAGCAGCCCTGAAACCCAGGGTGAAGCTTTCTTT. This gives the protein CASSPETQGEAFF. Full variable domain (remainder filled in from reference TRBV5-1 and TRBJ1-1): KAGVTQTPRYLIKTRGQQVTLSCSPISGHRSVSWYQQTPGQGLQFLFEYFSETQRNKGNFPGRFSGRQFSNSRSEMNVSTLELGDSALYLCASSPETQGEAFFGQGTRLTVV.

This clonotype was recorded a few times. The chain is built from TRBV7-9 and TRBJ2-1; the match to TRBD2 covers 13 bases. The germline gives CDR1 SEHNR, CDR2 FQNEAQ (reference sequence). V dropped 3 bases and J dropped 6; count of bases not matched to a gene: 11. This CDR3 region has 18 residues. The CDR3 reads CASSLPGLAGPPVNEQFF. The CDR3 DNA follows: TGTGCCAGCAGCTTGCCGGGACTAGCGGGACCCCCTGTCAATGAGCAGTTCTTC.

The chain employs TRBV7-8 and TRBJ2-3; D call uncertain. The CDR3 is made up of 15 amino acids. The germline V gene has CDR1 SGHVS and CDR2 FQNEAQ. The V end was cut by 7 bases, the J end by 0 bases, with 14 bases between. In DNA form, the CDR3 reads TGTGCCAGCATAGGCCTCCCGCGCAGCACAGATACGCAGTATTTT. It specifies CASIGLPRSTDTQYF.

The CDR3 reads CASSFVAGGSYNEQFF. DNA for the CDR3: TGTGCCAGCAGCTTCGTAGCGGGAGGGTCCTACAATGAGCAGTTCTTC. The V gene is TRBV11-2, the J gene TRBJ2-1, with 11 bases that match TRBD2. With 3 bases clipped from V and 1 base from J, the junction kept 2 bases outside the gene matches. Germline lookup yields CDR1 SGHAT and CDR2 FQNNGV. The CDR3 spans 16 residues.

The gene calls are TRBV4-3 and TRBJ1-1, with D tentatively TRBD1 (5 bases). Trimming took off 3 bases at V and 5 bases at J, with 10 bases between the two ends. The length of the CDR3 is 13 residues. Germline CDR1 reads LGHNA; CDR2 reads YSLEER. CDR3 residues: CASSHGGRTEAFF. In nucleotides, the CDR3 is TGCGCCAGCAGCCATGGGGGTCGGACTGAAGCTTTCTTT.

The chain links TRBV20-1 to TRBJ1-5, with TRBD1 identical over 7 bases. The junction had 11 bases not matched to a gene; V was cut back by 7 bases and J by 2 bases. CDR3 length: 15 amino acids. Germline V CDR1 and CDR2: DFQATT, SNEGSKA (reference sequence). CDR3 protein: CSVRTGSSGNQPQHF. The CDR3 DNA sequence: TGCAGTGTCCGGACAGGCTCCTCAGGCAATCAGCCCCAGCATTTT.

The V call is TRBV29-1, the J call TRBJ2-3, with TRBD1 matching over 8 bases. The CDR3 extends over 14 amino acids. CDR1 SQVTM and CDR2 ANQGSEA come from the germline V gene. The V and J ends lost 4 bases and 0 bases, in that order; junction bases with no gene match: 3. The CDR3, as DNA: TGCAGCGTTGCGACAGGGGCTAGCACAGATACGCAGTATTTT. It yields the protein CSVATGASTDTQYF.

This clonotype was counted only a few times. The chain carries TRBV7-3 and TRBJ2-1, with 12 nucleotides matching TRBD2. Germline CDR1 and CDR2: SGHTA and FQGTGA. The CDR3 length is 15 residues. The ends lost 4 bases at V and 6 bases at J; junction bases unmatched: 4. CDR3: CASSSGTSGLNEQFF. CDR3 bases: TGTGCCAGCAGCTCCGGGACTAGCGGGCTCAATGAGCAGTTCTTC.

Only a few counts were recorded for this clonotype. The V gene is TRBV5-1, the J gene TRBJ2-7, with 10 bases matching TRBD2. Trimming removed 4 bases from V and 3 bases from J; junction bases left unmatched: 10. This CDR3 has 16 residues. Germline CDR1 and CDR2: SGHRS and YFSETQ. The chain's CDR3 is CASSLLGLARDYEQYF. CDR3 nucleotide sequence: TGCGCCAGCAGCCTTCTGGGACTAGCGCGAGACTACGAGCAGTACTTC.

This clonotype was observed a few times. The J gene is TRBJ2-1, the V gene TRBV6-5; 9 nucleotides agree with TRBD1. Germline V gene data show CDR1 as MNHEY and CDR2 as SVGAGI. The ends lost 0 bases at V and 5 bases at J; junction bases unmatched: 11. The CDR3 is 18 amino acids. The CDR3 sequence is CASSYSSPGQGIDNEQFF. In nucleotides, the CDR3 is TGTGCCAGCAGTTACTCGAGCCCGGGACAGGGCATCGACAATGAGCAGTTCTTC.

The chain recombines TRBV19 with TRBJ2-7; D gene unclear. Deletions cut 4 bases from V and 1 base from J, with 8 bases between. The CDR3 is 13 amino acids. Per the germline V gene, CDR1 is LNHDA and CDR2 is SQIVND (reference sequence). The CDR3 reads CASSNYGSYEQYF. The DNA of the CDR3 is TGTGCCAGTAGTAACTACGGTTCCTACGAGCAGTACTTC.